The text below deals with one TCR beta chain. The target antigen is unknown. This sample was included in a study of blood T cells in healthy people across ages. Germline values: CDR1 SGDLS, CDR2 YYNGEE. Trimming removed 0 bases from V and 7 bases from J; junction bases left unmatched: 7. This CDR3 comprises 15 residues. Findings of the study overall: Older age went with lower TCR beta diversity per million T cells, in a roughly linear way.

PCR was performed a second time for about 7 to 12 cycles using a sample-barcoded 5' primer and a J-beta primer mix. TCRdb reanalysed the 5' RACE reads using MiXCR and keeps one entry per CDR3 protein. This sample has over 600,000 distinct CDR3 sequences, with about 45% found just once. V usage is TRBV9 and J usage is TRBJ2-1, with TRBD2 identical over 7 bases. This TCR was sampled from a man older than 75 in good health. The sample was blood. The CDR3 protein is CASSVGASGGNEQFF. CDR3 in DNA: TGTGCCAGCAGCGTAGGGGCTAGCGGAGGGAATGAGCAGTTCTTC.